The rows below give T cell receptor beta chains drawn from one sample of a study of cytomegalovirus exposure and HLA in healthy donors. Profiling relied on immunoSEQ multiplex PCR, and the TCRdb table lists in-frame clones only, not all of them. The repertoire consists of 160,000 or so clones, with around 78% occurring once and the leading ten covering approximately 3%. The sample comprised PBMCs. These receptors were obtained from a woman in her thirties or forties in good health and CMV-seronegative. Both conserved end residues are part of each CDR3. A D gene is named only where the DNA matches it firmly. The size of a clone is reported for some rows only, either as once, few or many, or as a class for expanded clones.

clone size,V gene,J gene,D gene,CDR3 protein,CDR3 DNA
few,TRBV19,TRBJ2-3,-,CASSTLSTDTQYF,TGTGCCAGTAGTACCCTGAGCACAGATACGCAGTATTTT
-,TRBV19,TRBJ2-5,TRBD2,CASSIAATSGETQYF,TGTGCCAGTAGTATAGCGGCGACTAGCGGGGAGACCCAGTACTTC
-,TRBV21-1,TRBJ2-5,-,CASSNRTSGGGTQYF,TGTGCCAGCAGCAATAGGACTAGCGGGGGGGGGACCCAGTACTTC
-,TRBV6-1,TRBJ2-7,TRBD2,CASSEVGGSGNEQYF,TGTGCCAGCAGTGAAGTGGGAGGGAGTGGGAACGAGCAGTACTTC
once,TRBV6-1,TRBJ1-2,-,CASSRVQGAEGYTF,TGTGCCAGCAGTCGGGTGCAGGGTGCTGAGGGCTACACCTTC
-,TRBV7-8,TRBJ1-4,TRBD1,CASSLGTGVEKLFF,TGTGCCAGCAGCTTAGGGACAGGGGTAGAAAAACTGTTTTTT
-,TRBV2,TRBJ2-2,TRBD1,CASSGTGLVSTGELFF,TGTGCCAGCAGTGGGACAGGGTTGGTTTCAACCGGGGAGCTGTTTTTT
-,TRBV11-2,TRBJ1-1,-,CASSLVVRGDTEAFF,TGTGCCAGCAGCTTAGTGGTCAGGGGTGACACTGAAGCTTTCTTT
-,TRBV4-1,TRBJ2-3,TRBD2,CASSLPRGAQTDTQYF,TGCGCCAGCAGCCTCCCGCGGGGGGCCCAGACAGATACGCAGTATTTT
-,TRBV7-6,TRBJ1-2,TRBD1,CASSRQQGGGYTF,TGTGCCAGCAGCCGCCAACAGGGGGGTGGCTACACCTTC
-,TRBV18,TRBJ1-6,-,CASSIDSYNSPLHF,TGTGCCAGCTCAATAGACAGTTATAATTCACCCCTCCACTTT
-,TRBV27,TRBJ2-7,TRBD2,CASKEQLNLYGLAGGLDEQYF,TGTGCCAGCAAGGAACAGCTCAACCTTTATGGACTAGCGGGGGGGCTCGACGAGCAGTACTTC
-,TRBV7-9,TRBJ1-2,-,CASSFGSGVFPYGYTF,TGTGCCAGCAGCTTCGGTTCAGGGGTTTTCCCCTATGGCTACACCTTC
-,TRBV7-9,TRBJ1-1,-,CASSLGSGDTEAFF,TGTGCCAGCAGCTTAGGGTCCGGGGACACTGAAGCTTTCTTT
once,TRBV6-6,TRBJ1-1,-,CASSFAGNTEAFF,TGTGCCAGCAGTTTTGCGGGGAACACTGAAGCTTTCTTT
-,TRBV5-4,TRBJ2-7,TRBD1,CASSPGGTGNREQYF,TGTGCCAGCAGTCCTGGAGGGACAGGGAATCGCGAGCAGTACTTC
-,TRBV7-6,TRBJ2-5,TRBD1,CASSLGTARETQYF,TGTGCCAGCAGCCTGGGGACAGCAAGAGAGACCCAGTACTTC
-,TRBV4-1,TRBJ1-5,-,CASSPDLGRLYNQPQHF,TGCGCCAGCAGCCCAGACCTGGGGCGCCTTTACAATCAGCCCCAGCATTTT
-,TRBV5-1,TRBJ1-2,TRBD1,CASSLGTGASFRNYGYTF,TGCGCCAGCAGCTTAGGGACAGGGGCATCCTTTCGGAACTATGGCTACACCTTC
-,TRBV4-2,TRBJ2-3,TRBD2,CASSRQPLTSGGADTQYF,TGTGCCAGCAGCCGGCAACCTTTAACTAGCGGGGGAGCAGATACGCAGTATTTT
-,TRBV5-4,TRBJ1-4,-,CASSPGAISATNEKLFF,TGTGCCAGCAGCCCGGGAGCGATTAGTGCAACTAATGAAAAACTGTTTTTT
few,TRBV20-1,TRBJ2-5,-,CSARPQETQYF,TGCAGTGCTAGACCTCAAGAGACCCAGTACTTC
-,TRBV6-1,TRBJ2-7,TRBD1,CASGSTGGREQYF,TGTGCCAGCGGGTCTACAGGGGGCCGCGAGCAGTACTTC
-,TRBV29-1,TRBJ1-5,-,CSVRDPNQPQHF,TGCAGCGTTCGGGATCCCAATCAGCCCCAGCATTTT
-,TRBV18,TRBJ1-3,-,CASSPKQISGSGNTIYF,TGTGCCAGCTCACCGAAGCAGATAAGCGGCTCTGGAAACACCATATATTTT
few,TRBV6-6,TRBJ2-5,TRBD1,CASSYGQGVGLETQYF,TGTGCCAGCAGTTACGGACAGGGTGTCGGATTGGAGACCCAGTACTTC
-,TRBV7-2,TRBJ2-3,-,CASSLLSGITDTQYF,TGTGCCAGCAGCTTACTTTCAGGGATTACAGATACGCAGTATTTT
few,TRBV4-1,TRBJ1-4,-,CASSHPQGANEKLFF,TGCGCCAGCAGCCATCCACAGGGAGCTAATGAAAAACTGTTTTTT
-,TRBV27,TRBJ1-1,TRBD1,CASRTGDTEAFF,TGTGCCAGCAGGACAGGGGACACTGAAGCTTTCTTT
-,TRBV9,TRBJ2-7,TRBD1,CASSVDRGLGEQYF,TGTGCCAGCAGCGTAGACAGGGGGCTAGGCGAGCAGTACTTC
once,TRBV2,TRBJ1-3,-,CASSEFPGARPGNTIYF,TGTGCCAGCAGTGAATTTCCAGGGGCACGTCCAGGAAACACCATATATTTT
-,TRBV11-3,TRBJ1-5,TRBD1,CASSSGQDNQPQHF,TGTGCCAGCAGCTCAGGACAGGACAATCAGCCCCAGCATTTT
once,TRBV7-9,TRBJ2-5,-,CSSSEEETQYF,TGTTCCAGCAGCGAGGAAGAGACCCAGTACTTC
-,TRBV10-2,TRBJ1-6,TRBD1,CASSESRTGNNSPLHF,TGCGCCAGCAGTGAGTCTCGGACAGGGAACAATTCACCCCTCCACTTT
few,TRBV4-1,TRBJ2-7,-,CASSQRDGTSSSYEQYF,TGCGCCAGCAGCCAGAGGGACGGGACAAGTAGCTCCTACGAGCAGTACTTC
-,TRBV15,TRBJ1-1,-,CATSRDNLNTEAFF,TGTGCCACCAGCAGGGACAACCTGAACACTGAAGCTTTCTTT
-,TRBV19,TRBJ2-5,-,CASSIGLQKETQYF,TGTGCCAGTAGTATTGGTCTTCAGAAAGAGACCCAGTACTTC